The clone carrying this T cell receptor (beta chain) was observed many times. V was cut by 0 bases and J by 2 bases, with 14 bases left in between. Germline CDR1 DFQATT, CDR2 SNEGSKA (reference sequence). The CDR3 has 16 residues. This sample is part of a study of neurological immune-mediated disorders. Study background: There were around 34 multiple sclerosis patients; roughly 30 were relapsing-remitting and 3 were secondary progressive.

cDNA was made by 5'RACE with 10-nucleotide random UMIs. TCRdb re-analysed the 5' RACE reads in MiXCR, keeping a single row per CDR3 protein. The sample lists approximately 65,000 distinct CDR3 sequences; over 5% were seen once. The sample consisted of PBMCs. J is TRBJ2-1 and V is TRBV20-1, with D possibly called TRBD1 or TRBD2 (5 bases each). The receptor's source is a human donor with multiple sclerosis. The donor label of this sample is uncertain. The CDR3, as DNA: TGCAGTGCTAGAGATGTTGGGACCCCTGCCTACAATGAGCAGTTCTTC. This sequence encodes CSARDVGTPAYNEQFF.